A selection of T cell receptor beta chains follows, all from one sample in a study of OX40 agonist ivuxolimab in advanced cancers. Profiling relied on immunoSEQ multiplex PCR, and the TCRdb table lists in-frame clones only, not all of them. The table records some 64,000 clones, 80% to 90% of them present only once. Sample: CD4+ or CD8+ T cells sorted from blood, taken in a trial of the OX40 agonist ivuxolimab. The receptors derive from an adult with an advanced solid tumor such as melanoma, head and neck, liver or kidney cancer. CDR3s include the opening cysteine and the closing phenylalanine or tryptophan. Fields, in order: D gene, V gene, J gene, clone size, CDR3 DNA, CDR3 protein. The D gene is left open where the match is weak. Clone size appears in some rows only: once, few, many, or a class for an expanded clone.

.	TRBV19	TRBJ1-2	.	TGTGCCAGTAGGCCGGGGTTTGAGGACTATGGCTACACCTTC	CASRPGFEDYGYTF
.	TRBV28	TRBJ1-2	.	TGTGCCAGCAGTTTAGTCCGGGCACCAATTGGCTACACCTTC	CASSLVRAPIGYTF
TRBD2	TRBV19	TRBJ2-3	.	TGTGCCAGTAGGAATGGGGGACTAGCGGGCGAAGGGGCAGATACGCAGTATTTT	CASRNGGLAGEGADTQYF
.	TRBV5-5	TRBJ2-7	.	TGTGCCAGCAGCTTGGGCGCAGCCTACGAGCAGTACTTC	CASSLGAAYEQYF
.	TRBV18	TRBJ2-5	.	TGTGCCAGCTCACCAGGGGGCGAGGAGACCCAGTACTTC	CASSPGGEETQYF
.	TRBV6-5	TRBJ2-7	.	TGTGCCAGCAGAACTAACAGGGACACCTACGAGCAGTACTTC	CASRTNRDTYEQYF
.	TRBV5-1	TRBJ2-7	.	TGCGCCAGCAGCTTGGGAGGCGACAGGAACGAGCAGTACTTC	CASSLGGDRNEQYF
.	TRBV9	TRBJ1-3	once	TGTGCCAGCAGCGCTCCTGGGCCGTCGTCAGGAAACACCATATATTTT	CASSAPGPSSGNTIYF
.	TRBV6-5	TRBJ2-7	.	TGTGCCAGCAGTTACAGTGGCTTTGAAGTTGGGTATCAGTACTTC	CASSYSGFEVGYQYF
TRBD1	TRBV9	TRBJ1-6	.	TGTGCCAGCAGCGCTTCAGGGGGCTCCTATAATTCACCCCTCCACTTT	CASSASGGSYNSPLHF
.	TRBV5-4	TRBJ2-2	.	TGTGCCAGCAGCTCGGGGACACTGAACACCGGGGAGCTGTTTTTT	CASSSGTLNTGELFF
TRBD1	TRBV2	TRBJ2-2	.	TGTGCCAGCAGATGGACAGGGCCCGGGGAGCTGTTTTTT	CASRWTGPGELFF
.	TRBV4-2	TRBJ1-1	.	TGTGCCAGCAGCTTTAATGGGGGTGAAGCTTTCTTT	CASSFNGGEAFF
.	TRBV2	TRBJ1-2	.	TGTGCCAGCAGGGGAATTTGGGACAAGGAGCCCAACTATGGCTACACCTTC	CASRGIWDKEPNYGYTF
TRBD1	TRBV7-3	TRBJ1-1	.	TGTGCCAGCAGCCCCCAGGGGGCGGACACTGAAGCTTTCTTT	CASSPQGADTEAFF
.	TRBV20-1	TRBJ1-1	.	TGCAGTGCGAGGGAGAACACTGAAGCTTTCTTT	CSARENTEAFF
TRBD2	TRBV7-2	TRBJ2-7	.	TGTGCCAGCAGCTTAGCGGCGGGAGGGAAAGGGAAGCAGTACTTC	CASSLAAGGKGKQYF
TRBD1	TRBV5-6	TRBJ2-2	.	TGTGCCAGCAGCCCGGATGTGTGGGACAGGACCTACACCGGGGAGCTGTTTTTT	CASSPDVWDRTYTGELFF
.	TRBV5-4	TRBJ2-7	.	TGTGCCAGCAGCTTGGATGCAGGATCCTACGAGCAGTACTTC	CASSLDAGSYEQYF
TRBD1	TRBV28	TRBJ1-4	.	TGTGCCAGCAGTCATACCCCGGGACAGGGTGATGAAAAACTGTTTTTT	CASSHTPGQGDEKLFF
.	TRBV4-1	TRBJ2-7	few	TGCGCCAGCAGCCAAGTCCTTAGCTCCTACGAGCAGTACTTC	CASSQVLSSYEQYF
TRBD2	TRBV9	TRBJ2-7	.	TGTGCCAGCAGCGTCGGCCTAGCGGGCGAGCAGTACTTC	CASSVGLAGEQYF
.	TRBV6-5	TRBJ1-5	.	TGTGCCAGCAGGGGACCTAACGAAGGGCAGCCCCAGCATTTT	CASRGPNEGQPQHF
.	TRBV28	TRBJ1-2	.	TGTGCCAGCAGTTTATTGGGGGTGCAGAAGCTAGGCTACACCTTC	CASSLLGVQKLGYTF
.	TRBV21-1	TRBJ1-1	.	TGTGCCAGCAGCCCCCAACCGACGGGTGAAGCTTTCTTT	CASSPQPTGEAFF
TRBD1	TRBV5-6	TRBJ2-2	.	TGTGCCAGCAGCTTAGCTCTACAGGGGCGAGGGCTGTTTTTT	CASSLALQGRGLFF
TRBD1	TRBV19	TRBJ2-1	.	TGTGCCAGTAGTGATGGGACAGGGGTCAATGAGCAGTTCTTC	CASSDGTGVNEQFF
.	TRBV7-2	TRBJ2-4	.	TGTGCCAGCAGCCTCGCCAGACTATACATTCAGTACTTC	CASSLARLYIQYF
.	TRBV28	TRBJ1-5	.	TGTGCCAGCAGTTTAAACCGACAGATAAGCAATCAGCCCCAGCATTTT	CASSLNRQISNQPQHF
TRBD2	TRBV15	TRBJ2-7	.	TGTGCCACCAGCCTAGCGGGGAGCTCCTACGAGCAGTACTTC	CATSLAGSSYEQYF
TRBD1	TRBV28	TRBJ1-2	.	TGTGCCAGCAGTTTTGGAGGGACAGAACCCTCTAACTATGGCTACACCTTC	CASSFGGTEPSNYGYTF
.	TRBV2	TRBJ2-5	.	TGTGCCAGCAGTGCCTCTCAGGAGACCCAGTACTTC	CASSASQETQYF
TRBD1	TRBV2	TRBJ1-6	few	TGTGCCAGCAGTGCCCGGACAGGGAGTAATTCACCCCTCCACTTT	CASSARTGSNSPLHF
TRBD2	TRBV6-6	TRBJ2-2	.	TGTGCCAGCATTGAGGAGGGACTAGGGTCCGGGGAGCTGTTTTTT	CASIEEGLGSGELFF
TRBD1	TRBV9	TRBJ1-3	.	TGTGCCAGCAGCGTAGCACCAGGGGGCCGTGGAAACACCATATATTTT	CASSVAPGGRGNTIYF
.	TRBV25-1	TRBJ1-5	once	TGTGCCAGCAGTGTTGGGAATCAGCCCCAGCATTTT	CASSVGNQPQHF
TRBD1	TRBV7-2	TRBJ1-4	.	TGTGCCAGCAGCCGACAGGGGGGGGAGACTAATGAAAAACTGTTTTTT	CASSRQGGETNEKLFF
TRBD2	TRBV6-5	TRBJ2-5	.	TGTGCCAGCATGCGAGCGGGAGCTTCAGAGACCCAGTACTTC	CASMRAGASETQYF
.	TRBV7-2	TRBJ1-1	once	TGTGCCAGCAGCTTCACAGTGAACACTGAAGCTTTCTTT	CASSFTVNTEAFF
.	TRBV5-1	TRBJ1-1	.	TGCGCCAGCAGCGTCGTCTTAGGGGGGAACACTGAAGCTTTCTTT	CASSVVLGGNTEAFF
TRBD1	TRBV28	TRBJ1-1	.	TGTGCCAGCAGTTTAGGGGGAACAGGGGGCCTTCTCCCTAGCACTGAAGCTTTCTTT	CASSLGGTGGLLPSTEAFF
.	TRBV27	TRBJ1-5	.	TGTGCCAGCAGTCCCATTAGCAGGGGAAATCAGCCCCAGCATTTT	CASSPISRGNQPQHF
.	TRBV6-1	TRBJ1-5	.	TGTGCCAGCAGTGAAGCGCTTATGGGAGGCCAGCCCCAGCATTTT	CASSEALMGGQPQHF
.	TRBV5-6	TRBJ1-3	.	TGTGCCAGCAGCTCTCGGGCCACCTCTGGAAACACCATATATTTT	CASSSRATSGNTIYF
TRBD2	TRBV25-1	TRBJ2-6	.	TGTGCCAGCAGTCGGGGGGGGGCCCCGACTGGGGGGGCCAACGTCCTGACTTTC	CASSRGGAPTGGANVLTF